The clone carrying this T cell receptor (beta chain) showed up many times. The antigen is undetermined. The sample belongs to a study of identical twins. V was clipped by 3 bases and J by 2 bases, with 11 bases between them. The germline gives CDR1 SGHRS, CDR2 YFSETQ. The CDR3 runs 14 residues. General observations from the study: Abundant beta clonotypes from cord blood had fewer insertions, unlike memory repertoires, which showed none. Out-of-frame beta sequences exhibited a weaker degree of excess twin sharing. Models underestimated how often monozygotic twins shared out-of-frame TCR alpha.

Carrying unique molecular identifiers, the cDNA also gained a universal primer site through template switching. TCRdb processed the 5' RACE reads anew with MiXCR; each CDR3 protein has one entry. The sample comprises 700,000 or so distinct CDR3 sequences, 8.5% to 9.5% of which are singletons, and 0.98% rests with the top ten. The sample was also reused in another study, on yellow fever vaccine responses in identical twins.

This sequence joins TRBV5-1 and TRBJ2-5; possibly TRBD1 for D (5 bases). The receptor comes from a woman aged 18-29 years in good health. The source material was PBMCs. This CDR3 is CASSSWTPQETQYF. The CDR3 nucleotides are TGCGCCAGCAGCTCCTGGACACCACAAGAGACCCAGTACTTC.